This T cell receptor beta chain comes out of a study of graft-versus-host responses after intestinal transplantation. Study-level information: Multivisceral, liver-intestinal, or isolated intestinal transplants were given to recipients. Every one of the recipients received anti-thymocyte globulin induction and afterwards took tacrolimus and steroids for approximately three years. Study-level results: GvH clones appeared in recipient marrow, some first in ileum or blood.

V shed 0 bases and J shed 7 bases, with 10 bases lying between them. Germline V gives CDR1 MGHRA, CDR2 YSYEKL. The CDR3 extends over 14 amino acids. About this clone itself: Its matching antigen is unknown.

Repertoires were generated with immunoSEQ multiplex PCR, while TCRdb's copy carries only in-frame clones and drops some. The sample lists 80,000 to 100,000 clones, under 90% seen once, with around 0.1% in the top ten. The V and J genes are TRBV4-1 and TRBJ1-5; no definite D call. The source is a human donor who received an intestinal transplant. The sample here was unstimulated CD4+ T cells sorted from spleen or lymph node cells, taken before intestinal transplant. The CDR3 protein is CASSQERVGQPQHF. CDR3 in DNA: TGCGCCAGCAGCCAAGAGCGGGTAGGACAGCCCCAGCATTTT.